The source of this T cell receptor (beta chain) is a study of T cell repertoires in cytomegalovirus infection. Study background: CMV infection and matching HLA type were both indicated by public TCR beta signatures. Study-wide points: Clonotypes of TCR beta that were HLA-C-restricted and CMV-specific dominated the ex vivo response. Cumulated frequencies of public TCR beta families served to identify carriers of CMV plus the relevant HLA.

About this clonotype itself: What it binds is unknown.

TCRdb used MiXCR to reprocess the reads, holding one entry per CDR3 protein. Of approximately 500,000 distinct CDR3 sequences in the sample, approximately 16% were seen once. Germline V CDR1 and CDR2: SGHNT, YYREEE (reference sequence). The CDR3 has 12 amino acids. The V end was cut by 2 bases, the J end by 6 bases, with 8 bases between. The rearrangement joins TRBV5-4 to TRBJ1-2; tentative D call: TRBD1 (6 bases). Sequenced input: CD8+ T cells from PBMCs. The source of this sequence is a human donor in good health (CMV status not recorded). Some clones in this sample may be carry-over from other donors' samples. For the CDR3, the DNA is TGTGCCAGCAGCTTTGCAGGGGATGGCTACACCTTC. Translation gives CASSFAGDGYTF.